What follows are 25 T cell receptor beta chains derived from one specimen sequenced in a study of blood T cell repertoires in COVID-19 (dated by TCRdb to the early 2020s). Preparation of the library involved the immunoSEQ multiplex PCR assay. TCRdb carries this immuneACCESS record with in-frame sequences only. Its versions omit some clonotypes, under half of them owing to an unresolved V gene in the studies checked, with the rest unexplained. This sample has some 200,000 clones in its table, and around 90% of those were observed once. The ten largest clones capture 0.5% to 0.55% of the sample. The specimen was peripheral blood. Receptor source: a man in his fifties or sixties with acute or convalescent COVID-19.

This chain connects TRBV27 to TRBJ2-2; TRBD1 matches 8 bases. The CDR3 runs to 15 residues. Germline CDR1 reads MNHEY; CDR2 reads SMNVEV (reference sequence). The V and J ends lost 5 bases and 6 bases, in that order; junction bases with no gene match: 8. CDR3 in DNA: TGTGCCAGCAGTCCCACAGGGGGATTTGCCGGGGAGCTGTTTTTT. As protein: CASSPTGGFAGELFF.

The rearrangement joins TRBV2 to TRBJ2-2; TRBD1 agrees at 7 bases. Looked up from germline, CDR1 is SNHLY and CDR2 is FYNNEI. J lost 2 bases, V lost 8 bases, and 5 bases had no gene match. The length of the CDR3 is 14 residues. DNA of the CDR3: TGTGCCAGCTCCCGGGACAGTAACACCGGGGAGCTGTTTTTT. It translates to CASSRDSNTGELFF.

As DNA, the CDR3 is TGTGCCAGCAGCCTGAGGACAGGGGAAGATACGCAGTATTTT. Its translation is CASSLRTGEDTQYF. The V gene is TRBV7-6, the J gene TRBJ2-3; 9 nucleotides match TRBD1. The germline V gene has CDR1 SGHVS and CDR2 FNYEAQ. Trimming removed 5 bases from V and 5 bases from J; junction bases left unmatched: 5. The CDR3 length is 14 residues.

This clone was detected once. This sequence joins TRBV19 and TRBJ1-1; D perhaps matches TRBD1 (6 bases). Deletions cut 5 bases from V and 7 bases from J, with 11 bases between. This CDR3 contains 12 residues. CDR1 is LNHDA and CDR2 is SQIVND in the germline V gene (reference sequence). Written as DNA, the CDR3 is TGTGCCAGTAGTGCGGGGGCTGGTGAAGCTTTCTTT. Its translation is CASSAGAGEAFF.

The rearrangement joins TRBV11-2 to TRBJ1-4, with D maybe TRBD1 (6 bases). This CDR3 is built from 14 residues. CDR1 and CDR2 from the germline V gene are SGHAT and FQNNGV. Between the trimmed V and J ends, which lost 5 bases and 4 bases, there was a span of 11 bases. CDR3 amino acids: CASSPDRRNEKLFF. The CDR3 bases are TGTGCCAGCAGCCCCGACAGGCGTAATGAAAAACTGTTTTTT.

The chain links TRBV13 to TRBJ2-7; 10 bases match TRBD1. Unmatched junction bases numbered 4, after V lost 5 bases and J lost 6 bases. CDR1 is PRHDT and CDR2 is FYEKMQ in the germline V gene (reference sequence). CDR3 length equals 13 residues. For the CDR3, the DNA is TGTGCCAGCAGCAGACAGGGGGCGGGCGAGCAGTACGTC. Protein product: CASSRQGAGEQYV.

This clone was seen just once. The CDR3 here is CASSPSGGNTIYF. CDR3 coding DNA: TGTGCCAGCAGTCCTTCAGGGGGAAACACCATATATTTT. V usage is TRBV27 and J usage is TRBJ1-3; TRBD1 is a possible D gene (5 bases). From germline, CDR1 is MNHEY and CDR2 SMNVEV (reference sequence). This CDR3 has 13 residues. Trimming removed 5 bases from V and 4 bases from J, with 9 bases in between.

The V call is TRBV19, the J call TRBJ1-2; D is perhaps TRBD1 (6 bases). Germline CDR1 LNHDA, CDR2 SQIVND (reference sequence). The CDR3 covers 14 residues. Trimming removed 6 bases at V and 3 bases at J, with 14 bases between. The CDR3 is CASRRQDLDYGYTF. In DNA form, the CDR3 reads TGTGCCAGTAGACGACAGGACCTTGACTATGGCTACACCTTC.

The DNA for the CDR3 is TGTGCCAGCAGCTTCAGGACAGGGACCGGCGGGGAGCTGTTTTTT. It yields the protein CASSFRTGTGGELFF. The chain employs TRBV5-4 and TRBJ2-2; 8 nucleotides agree with TRBD1. CDR1 and CDR2 from the germline V gene are SGHNT and YYREEE (reference sequence). CDR3 length equals 15 residues. V lost 2 bases and J lost 7; bases outside the gene matches: 7.

The DNA of the CDR3 is TGTGCCAGCAGCTCAAACCCGCGGCTAGCTGGCAATGAGCAGTTCTTC. It codes for CASSSNPRLAGNEQFF. The V call is TRBV7-2, the J call TRBJ2-1, with D perhaps matching TRBD2 (5 bases). This CDR3 is 16 amino acids long. CDR1 is SGHTA and CDR2 is FQGNSA in the germline V gene. V shed 4 bases and J shed 6 bases, with 19 bases lying between them.

The chain has TRBV9 and TRBJ2-2; D might be TRBD1 (6 bases). Germline CDR1 SGDLS, CDR2 YYNGEE. V lost 7 bases, J lost 2 bases, and 12 bases lay in between. The CDR3 loop spans 14 amino acids. The CDR3 region has the DNA TGTGCCAGCGTCAGGGGACCAAACACCGGGGAGCTGTTTTTT. This sequence encodes CASVRGPNTGELFF.

This chain connects TRBV5-8 to TRBJ2-2, with 11 bases lining up with TRBD1. V shed 4 bases, J shed 5 bases, and the junction held 7 bases outside the gene matches. The germline gives CDR1 SGHTS, CDR2 YDEGEE. This CDR3 is built from 16 residues. The chain's CDR3 is CASSPGTGGYTGELFF. The CDR3 region has the DNA TGTGCCAGCAGCCCTGGGACAGGGGGATATACCGGGGAGCTGTTTTTT.

The DNA of the CDR3 is TGTGCCAGCAGCTTAGCCCATTCCTACGAGCAGTACGTC. It codes for CASSLAHSYEQYV. This chain joins TRBV11-2 and TRBJ2-7; D remains unclear. This CDR3 is built from 13 residues. V was cut by 1 base and J by 1 base, with 5 bases left in between. In germline, CDR1 is SGHAT, CDR2 FQNNGV.

The CDR3 is CASSPGTDPYEQYF. The CDR3 bases are TGTGCCAGCAGCCCCGGGACAGATCCCTACGAGCAGTACTTC. This chain uses TRBV5-6 with TRBJ2-7, with TRBD1 identical over 7 bases. Germline-derived CDR1 and CDR2 are SGHDT and YYEEEE. CDR3 length: 14 residues. V gave up 4 bases and J gave up 2 bases; unmatched junction bases: 6.

The V call is TRBV7-9, the J call TRBJ1-4; 10 bases align to TRBD1. The germline V gene encodes CDR1 SEHNR and CDR2 FQNEAQ (reference sequence). This CDR3 region has 17 residues. The junction had 2 bases not matched to a gene; V was cut back by 1 base and J by 0 bases. The CDR3 DNA reads as TGTGCCAGCAGCTTAGGAGGACAGGGGGCAACTAATGAAAAACTGTTTTTT. Encoded protein: CASSLGGQGATNEKLFF.

The chain joins TRBV3-1 (or the pseudogene TRBV3-2) to TRBJ2-7, with D tentatively TRBD2 (5 bases). The germline gives CDR1 LGHDT, CDR2 YNNKEL (reference sequence). V was shortened by 0 bases and J by 2 bases, with 11 bases between the two germline ends. CDR3 length: 15 amino acids. CDR3: CASSQDFGMPYEQYF. For the CDR3, the DNA is TGTGCCAGCAGCCAAGATTTCGGGATGCCCTACGAGCAGTACTTC.

The chain has TRBV7-9 and TRBJ1-1; the D is unclear. The V gene lost 0 bases and the J gene lost 11 bases, with 10 bases spanning the gap. This CDR3 has 12 residues. Germline V CDR1 and CDR2: SEHNR, FQNEAQ (reference sequence). The DNA of the CDR3 is TGTGCCAGCAGCTTAGCTCTACCTAATGCTTTCTTT. Residues: CASSLALPNAFF.

V is TRBV19 and J is TRBJ2-5; TRBD1 might be the D (6 bases). Trimming pared 7 bases from V and 5 bases from J, leaving 14 bases between. The germline V gene encodes CDR1 LNHDA and CDR2 SQIVND (reference sequence). This CDR3 is built from 13 residues. The CDR3 protein is CASKEQGGETQYF. The CDR3 nucleotides read TGTGCCAGTAAGGAACAGGGCGGGGAGACCCAGTACTTC.

J is TRBJ1-4 and V is TRBV28, with 8 bases lining up with TRBD1. The germline V gene encodes CDR1 MDHEN and CDR2 SYDVKM. V was clipped by 5 bases and J by 3 bases; unmatched bases: 5. This CDR3 has 15 residues. The CDR3 reads CASSPADRANEKLFF. The CDR3, as DNA: TGTGCCAGCAGTCCCGCGGACAGGGCTAATGAAAAACTGTTTTTT.

The chain recombines TRBV7-2 with TRBJ1-5, with D uncertain. Trimming cost V 1 base and J 2 bases, with 9 bases left between them. CDR1 is SGHTA and CDR2 is FQGNSA in the germline V gene. The CDR3 sequence is 15 residues long. CDR3: CASSLGPVGNQPQHF. The CDR3 DNA reads as TGTGCCAGCAGCTTAGGCCCAGTTGGCAATCAGCCCCAGCATTTT.

This chain uses TRBV7-2 with TRBJ2-1; 11 bases are a match to TRBD1. Germline values: CDR1 SGHTA, CDR2 FQGNSA. There are 14 residues in the CDR3. Trimming at V came to 4 bases and at J to 9 bases, leaving 5 bases not matched to a gene. The CDR3 bases are TGTGCCAGCAGCTCGCGGACAGGGGGCATTGAGCAGTTCTTC. As protein: CASSSRTGGIEQFF.

The V call is TRBV6-6, the J call TRBJ2-5, with D perhaps TRBD1 (6 bases). In germline, CDR1 is MNHNY, CDR2 SVGAGI (reference sequence). Trimming shortened V by 6 bases and J by 5 bases, and 16 bases separated the two germline ends. CDR3 length equals 14 residues. CDR3 DNA sequence: TGTGCCAGCAGCCGCCTGGGGGCATGGGAGACCCAGTACTTC. Its protein product is CASSRLGAWETQYF.

The chain joins TRBV30 to TRBJ2-7; 7 bases are shared with TRBD1. The junction had 13 bases not matched to a gene; V was cut back by 7 bases and J by 7 bases. The CDR3 is made up of 13 amino acids. Germline V gives CDR1 GTSNPN, CDR2 SVGIG (reference sequence). Here the CDR3 reads CAFDRALLGEQYV. CDR3 bases: TGTGCCTTTGACAGGGCTTTGTTGGGAGAGCAGTACGTC.

The rearrangement links TRBV2 to TRBJ2-7; tentatively, D is TRBD2 (5 bases). The CDR3 is 14 residues long. Trimming left V 6 bases short and J 3 bases short, with 15 bases between. Germline V gene sequence: CDR1 SNHLY, CDR2 FYNNEI. Here the CDR3 reads CASSHPDFYYEQYF. For the CDR3, the DNA is TGTGCCAGCAGCCACCCGGACTTTTACTACGAGCAGTACTTC.

The V gene is TRBV9, the J gene TRBJ1-3; D call uncertain. Trimming cost V 0 bases and J 0 bases, with 13 bases left between them. Germline lookup yields CDR1 SGDLS and CDR2 YYNGEE. This CDR3 is built from 17 residues. The CDR3 loop reads CASSVGPPGNSGNTIYF. The CDR3 DNA sequence: TGTGCCAGCAGCGTAGGGCCCCCAGGTAACTCTGGAAACACCATATATTTT.